The entry that follows covers one TCR beta chain sequence. J was trimmed by 3 bases and V by 5 bases; bases with no gene match: 8. This CDR3 has 16 residues. The germline V gene encodes CDR1 MNHNY and CDR2 SVGAGI (reference sequence). Some clones are missing from TCRdb's copy, which holds only in-frame ones; the method was immunoSEQ multiplex PCR. The sample includes about 270,000 clones, 85% seen only once; the top ten take 4% to 5%. The sample belongs to a study of blood T cell repertoires in COVID-19. The receptor comes from a woman in her fifties or sixties with active or convalescent COVID-19. The sequencing input was peripheral blood. The chain employs TRBV6-6 and TRBJ1-1; 11 positions match TRBD1. Here the CDR3 reads CASSTPGGQGDTEAFF. The CDR3 DNA reads TGTGCCAGCAGTACACCCGGGGGACAGGGGGACACTGAAGCTTTCTTT.